The 14 T cell receptor beta chains below come from one sample, sequenced in a study of control samples from healthy donors and cancer patients. The data were produced by immunoSEQ multiplex PCR, yet TCRdb's version contains in-frame clones alone and is incomplete. The sample consists of roughly 130,000 clones, over 75% of them appearing once. Specimen: blood. The receptors derive from a young man in good health.

V gene TRBV6-5 combines with J gene TRBJ2-3, with 9 bases aligning to TRBD1. V trimming: 6 bases; J trimming: 3 bases; junction bases outside the gene matches: 7. Germline loops: CDR1 MNHEY, CDR2 SVGAGI. The CDR3 is 15 amino acids. For the CDR3, the DNA is TGTGCCAGCAGCCTCCGGGACAGGGTGACAGATACGCAGTATTTT. Its protein is CASSLRDRVTDTQYF.

The V gene is TRBV27, the J gene TRBJ1-1; D gene ambiguous. This CDR3 is 16 amino acids long. Germline loops: CDR1 MNHEY, CDR2 SMNVEV (reference sequence). Trimming removed 0 bases from V and 0 bases from J, with 11 bases in between. The CDR3 here is CASSLSTRWVNTEAFF. The CDR3 DNA is TGTGCCAGCAGTTTATCGACTAGGTGGGTGAACACTGAAGCTTTCTTT.

Regarding this clone: Other DNA sequences in this sample translate to the same CDR3. The chain recombines TRBV9 with TRBJ1-5; D is undetermined. This CDR3 is 15 amino acids long. Germline V gene lookup returns CDR1 SGDLS and CDR2 YYNGEE. Trimming pared 3 bases from V and 0 bases from J, leaving 10 bases between. The CDR3 loop reads CASSESGNSNQPQHF. CDR3 DNA: TGTGCCAGCAGCGAGAGTGGCAATAGCAATCAGCCCCAGCATTTT.

CDR3 bases: TGTGCCAGCAGTTTAAGTCCGGCTAATAATTCACCCCTCCACTTT. Residues: CASSLSPANNSPLHF. The V call is TRBV27, the J call TRBJ1-6, with unresolved D. V was trimmed by 2 bases and J by 5 bases, leaving 10 bases between them. The CDR3 is 15 amino acids. Germline values: CDR1 MNHEY, CDR2 SMNVEV (reference sequence).

J is TRBJ1-2 and V is TRBV9; D may be TRBD1 (5 bases). Germline assignment: CDR1 SGDLS and CDR2 YYNGEE. The CDR3 sequence is 15 residues long. V lost 2 bases and J lost 6, with 17 bases in between. The CDR3 DNA follows: TGTGCCAGCAGCGTGTCTGAGTTGCGGGGGAATGGCTACACCTTC. Its protein is CASSVSELRGNGYTF.

V is TRBV12-3 or TRBV12-4 and J is TRBJ2-7, with D uncertain. CDR3 length equals 13 residues. Trimming stripped 7 bases from V and 3 bases from J, with 13 bases between. The CDR3 loop reads CASTTGPHYEQYF. The DNA for the CDR3 is TGTGCCAGCACCACCGGACCACACTACGAGCAGTACTTC.

This clone was detected only a few times. This chain connects TRBV7-9 to TRBJ1-1; D gene uncertain. V lost 4 bases to trimming and J lost 2 bases, with 11 bases between them. Germline lookup yields CDR1 SEHNR and CDR2 FQNEAQ (reference sequence). This CDR3 spans 14 amino acids. CDR3 coding DNA: TGTGCCAGCAGCTCAAGGACGGCTAACACTGAAGCTTTCTTT. It codes for CASSSRTANTEAFF. Full variable domain (missing parts from reference TRBV7-9 and TRBJ1-1): DTGVSQNPRHKITKRGQNVTFRCDPISEHNRLYWYRQTLGQGPEFLTYFQNEAQLEKSRLLSDRFSAERPKGSFSTLEIQRTEQGDSAMYLCASSSRTANTEAFFGQGTRLTVV.

V gene TRBV27 combines with J gene TRBJ2-1; D is uncertain. V shed 3 bases and J shed 1 base, with 7 bases lying between them. The germline V gene encodes CDR1 MNHEY and CDR2 SMNVEV (reference sequence). The CDR3 is 14 residues long. The CDR3 loop is CASSFHPSYNEQFF. The CDR3 DNA reads as TGTGCCAGCAGTTTCCACCCTTCCTACAATGAGCAGTTCTTC.

This CDR3 reads CATSDFSRAFF. The DNA of the CDR3 is TGTGCCACCAGTGATTTCTCTCGGGCTTTCTTT. This chain connects TRBV24-1 to TRBJ1-1, with D unclear. Germline CDR1 reads KGHDR; CDR2 reads SFDVKD. Trimming took off 1 base at V and 11 bases at J, with 7 bases between the two ends. The CDR3 length is 11 residues.

This clone has just a few counts. The chain links TRBV11-2 to TRBJ2-1, with 8 positions matching TRBD2. This CDR3 has 16 residues. V gave up 0 bases and J gave up 3 bases; unmatched junction bases: 4. CDR1 and CDR2 (germline): SGHAT, FQNNGV. CDR3 protein: CASSLDGGTSYNEQFF. The CDR3 DNA reads as TGTGCCAGCAGCTTAGATGGAGGGACTAGCTACAATGAGCAGTTCTTC.

The chain joins TRBV20-1 to TRBJ1-1; 8 bases are shared with TRBD1. The germline V gene encodes CDR1 DFQATT and CDR2 SNEGSKA (reference sequence). Unmatched junction bases numbered 0, after V lost 6 bases and J lost 3 bases. The CDR3 sequence is 11 residues long. CDR3 residues: CSAQGDTEAFF. CDR3 in DNA: TGCAGTGCACAGGGGGACACTGAAGCTTTCTTT.

The gene calls are TRBV12-3 or TRBV12-4 and TRBJ1-1; D remains unclear. V was shortened by 3 bases and J by 2 bases, with 7 bases between the two germline ends. The CDR3 totals 13 residues. The CDR3 DNA follows: TGTGCCAGCAGTTTTGGGATTAACACTGAAGCTTTCTTT. Its protein product is CASSFGINTEAFF.

This clone came up once. The gene calls are TRBV7-3 and TRBJ2-5; D uncertain. CDR3 length: 15 amino acids. The V gene lost 5 bases and the J gene lost 9 bases, with 22 bases spanning the gap. Germline loops: CDR1 SGHTA, CDR2 FQGTGA. The chain's CDR3 is CASSPSSTVSKAQYF. The CDR3 bases are TGTGCCAGCAGCCCGTCCTCCACCGTGAGCAAGGCCCAGTACTTC.

The chain links TRBV29-1 to TRBJ2-1; D possibly corresponds to TRBD1 (5 bases). V lost 0 bases, J lost 5 bases, and 8 bases lay in between. Germline CDR1 is SQVTM and CDR2 is ANQGSEA. The CDR3 is 13 amino acids. The CDR3 DNA reads as TGCAGCGTTGAAGAGGTCAGGGACAATGAGCAGTTCTTC. As protein: CSVEEVRDNEQFF.